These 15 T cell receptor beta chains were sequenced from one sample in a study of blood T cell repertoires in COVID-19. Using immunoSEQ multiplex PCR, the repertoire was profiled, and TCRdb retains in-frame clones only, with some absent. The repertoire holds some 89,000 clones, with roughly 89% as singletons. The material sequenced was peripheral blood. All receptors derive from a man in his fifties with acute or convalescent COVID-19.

CDR3 coding DNA: TGTGCCAGCAGTTTAGTAGGAGCTAGCTCCTACAATGAGCAGTTCTTC. As protein: CASSLVGASSYNEQFF. This chain links TRBV28 with TRBJ2-1, with D unclear. The ends were cut back, 2 bases at V and 0 bases at J, with 11 bases in the middle. The germline CDR1 and CDR2 sequences are MDHEN and SYDVKM. The CDR3 runs to 16 residues.

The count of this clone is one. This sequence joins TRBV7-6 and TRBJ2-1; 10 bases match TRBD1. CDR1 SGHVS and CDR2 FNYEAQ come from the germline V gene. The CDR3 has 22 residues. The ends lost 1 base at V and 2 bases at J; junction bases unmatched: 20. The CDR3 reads CASSLGIFGGQGNEYTYNEQFF. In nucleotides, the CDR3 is TGTGCCAGCAGCTTAGGCATATTCGGGGGACAGGGGAATGAATACACCTACAATGAGCAGTTCTTC.

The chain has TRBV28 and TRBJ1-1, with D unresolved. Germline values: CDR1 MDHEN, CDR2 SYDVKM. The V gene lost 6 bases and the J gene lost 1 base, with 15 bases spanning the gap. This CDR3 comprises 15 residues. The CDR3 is CASSSPRGGNTEAFF. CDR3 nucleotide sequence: TGTGCCAGCAGCTCGCCCCGGGGAGGGAACACTGAAGCTTTCTTT. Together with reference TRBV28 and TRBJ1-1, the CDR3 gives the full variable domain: DVKVTQSSRYLVKRTGEKVFLECVQDMDHENMFWYRQDPGLGLRLIYFSYDVKMKEKGDIPEGYSVSREKKERFSLILESASTNQTSMYLCASSSPRGGNTEAFFGQGTRLTVV.

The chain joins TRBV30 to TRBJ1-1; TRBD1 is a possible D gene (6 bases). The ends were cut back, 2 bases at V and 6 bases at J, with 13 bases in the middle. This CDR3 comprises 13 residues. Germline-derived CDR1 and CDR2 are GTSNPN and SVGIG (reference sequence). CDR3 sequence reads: CAWSRQEWAEAFF. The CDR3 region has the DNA TGTGCCTGGAGTCGACAGGAGTGGGCTGAAGCTTTCTTT.

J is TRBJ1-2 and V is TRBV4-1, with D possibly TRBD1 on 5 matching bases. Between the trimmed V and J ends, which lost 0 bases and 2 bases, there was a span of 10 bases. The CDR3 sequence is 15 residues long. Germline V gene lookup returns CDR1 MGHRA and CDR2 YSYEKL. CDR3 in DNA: TGCGCCAGCAGCCAAGATCCGGGGGGGAACTATGGCTACACCTTC. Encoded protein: CASSQDPGGNYGYTF.

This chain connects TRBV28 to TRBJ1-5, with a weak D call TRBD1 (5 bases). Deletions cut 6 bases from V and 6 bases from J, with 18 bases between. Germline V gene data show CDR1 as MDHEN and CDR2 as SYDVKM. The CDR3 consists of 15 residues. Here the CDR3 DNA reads TGTGCCAGCAGCCCCGTGGTGAGGACAAGTCAGCCCCAGCATTTT. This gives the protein CASSPVVRTSQPQHF.

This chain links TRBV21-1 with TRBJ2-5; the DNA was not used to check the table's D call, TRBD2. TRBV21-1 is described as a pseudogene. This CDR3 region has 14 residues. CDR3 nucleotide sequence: TGTGCCAGCAGCAATCCCGGACTTCAAGAGACCCAGTACTTC. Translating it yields CASSNPGLQETQYF.

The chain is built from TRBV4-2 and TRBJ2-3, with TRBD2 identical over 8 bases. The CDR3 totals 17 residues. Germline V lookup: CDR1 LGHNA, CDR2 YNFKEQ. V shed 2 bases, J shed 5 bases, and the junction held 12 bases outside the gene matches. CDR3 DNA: TGTGCCAGCAGCCAATCGGGGTCGGTAGCGGGAATAGATACGCAGTATTTT. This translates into CASSQSGSVAGIDTQYF.

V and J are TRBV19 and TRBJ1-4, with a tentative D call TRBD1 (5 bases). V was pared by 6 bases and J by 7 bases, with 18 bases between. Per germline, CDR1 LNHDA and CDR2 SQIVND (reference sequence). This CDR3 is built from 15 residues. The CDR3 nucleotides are TGTGCCAGTAGCCCTCTTCGCGGGGGAGGTGAAAAACTGTTTTTT. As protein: CASSPLRGGGEKLFF.

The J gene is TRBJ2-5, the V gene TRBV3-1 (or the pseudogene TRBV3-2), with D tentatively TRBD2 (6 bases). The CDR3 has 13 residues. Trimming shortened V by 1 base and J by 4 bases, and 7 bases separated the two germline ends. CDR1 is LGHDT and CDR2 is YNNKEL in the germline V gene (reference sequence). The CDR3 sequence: CASSQGTTETQYF. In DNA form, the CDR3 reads TGTGCCAGCAGCCAAGGGACTACAGAGACCCAGTACTTC.

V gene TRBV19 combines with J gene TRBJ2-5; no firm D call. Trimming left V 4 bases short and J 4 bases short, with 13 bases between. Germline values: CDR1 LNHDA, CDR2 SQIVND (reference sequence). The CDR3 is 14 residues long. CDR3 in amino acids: CASSSRGSIETQYF. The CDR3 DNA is TGTGCCAGTAGTAGCCGAGGCAGCATAGAGACCCAGTACTTC.

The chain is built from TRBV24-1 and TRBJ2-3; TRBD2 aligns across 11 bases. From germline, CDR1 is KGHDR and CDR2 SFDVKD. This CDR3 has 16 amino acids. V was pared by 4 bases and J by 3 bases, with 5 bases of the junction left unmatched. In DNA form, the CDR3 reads TGTGCCACCAGTGAAATCGGGACTAGCGGTACAGATACGCAGTATTTT. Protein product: CATSEIGTSGTDTQYF.

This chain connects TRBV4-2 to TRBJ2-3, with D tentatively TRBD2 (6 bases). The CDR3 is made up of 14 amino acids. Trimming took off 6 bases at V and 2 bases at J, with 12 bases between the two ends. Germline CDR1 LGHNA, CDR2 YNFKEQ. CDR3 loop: CASSFGGTTDTQYF. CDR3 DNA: TGTGCCAGCAGTTTCGGGGGAACCACAGATACGCAGTATTTT.

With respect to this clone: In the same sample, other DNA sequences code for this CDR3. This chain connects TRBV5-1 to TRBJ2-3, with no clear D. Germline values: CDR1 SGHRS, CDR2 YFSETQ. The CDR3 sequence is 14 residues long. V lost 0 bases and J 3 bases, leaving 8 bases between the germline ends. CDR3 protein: CASSLESVTDTQYF. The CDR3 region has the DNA TGCGCCAGCAGCTTGGAATCCGTGACAGATACGCAGTATTTT. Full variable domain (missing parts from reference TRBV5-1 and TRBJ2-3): KAGVTQTPRYLIKTRGQQVTLSCSPISGHRSVSWYQQTPGQGLQFLFEYFSETQRNKGNFPGRFSGRQFSNSRSEMNVSTLELGDSALYLCASSLESVTDTQYFGPGTRLTVL.

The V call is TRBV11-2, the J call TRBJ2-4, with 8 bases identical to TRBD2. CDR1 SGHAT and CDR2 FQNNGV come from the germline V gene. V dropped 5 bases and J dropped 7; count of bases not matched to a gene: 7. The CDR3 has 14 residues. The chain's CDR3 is CASSPGGAENIQYF. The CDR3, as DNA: TGTGCCAGCAGCCCCGGGGGGGCCGAGAACATTCAGTACTTC. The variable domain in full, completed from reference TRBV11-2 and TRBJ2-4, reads EAGVAQSPRYKIIEKRQSVAFWCNPISGHATLYWYQQILGQGPKLLIQFQNNGVVDDSQLPKDRFSAERLKGVDSTLKIQPAKLEDSAVYLCASSPGGAENIQYFGAGTRLSVL.